This entry is about one T cell receptor beta chain. TCRdb redid the calling of the RACE reads with MiXCR, one entry per CDR3 protein. This table has about 400,000 distinct CDR3 sequences, nearly 6.5% appearing once. Time point: patch test 2, 6 weeks after DPC sensitization. The treatment is: therapeutic diphenylcyclopropenone sensitization with weekly scalp DPC. These data are taken from a study of human T cells and chemical hapten exposure. Across the study: Doses of diphenylcyclopropenone went to the patients' scalps weekly throughout the roughly 24-week study. Upper back patch tests used 0.01% DPC, scored after 6 days.

This CDR3 contains 16 residues. Germline V gives CDR1 LNHDA, CDR2 SQIVND (reference sequence). After removal of 7 bases from V and 9 bases from J, the junction contained 13 bases not matched to a gene. Specimen: whole blood, collected in connection with sensitization to the hapten diphenylcyclopropenone (DPC). This TCR was sampled from a woman between 18 and 29 years old with alopecia areata. Some clones in this sample may be carry-over from other donors' samples. V gene TRBV19 combines with J gene TRBJ1-5, with TRBD1 matching over 12 bases. The CDR3 region has the DNA TGTGCCAGTACCCCGGGACAGGGGGCCGGGGCCCGGCCCCAGCATTTT. Its protein is CASTPGQGAGARPQHF.